The following is a T cell receptor (beta chain) sequence with its context. The antigen is unknown. The J segment lost 6 bases and the V segment lost 8 bases, leaving 7 bases of the junction unmatched. Germline CDR1 SGHRS, CDR2 YFSETQ. The CDR3 sequence is 14 residues long. This record comes from a study of early stage breast cancer tumors. Study details: Average read coverage per sample was approximately 9.4-fold. Whole-study findings and limits: Tumor and normal breast were distinguished via blood comparison in 14 of 16 patients. Tumors had approximately 2.5-fold higher T cell density than normal breast.

Here immunoSEQ multiplex PCR was the method, and the copy in TCRdb shows in-frame clones only, minus some. The sample includes roughly 30,000 clones, roughly 81% seen only once; the top ten take approximately 4.4%. This sequence was found in a person aged 35-50 years with breast cancer. V is TRBV5-1 and J is TRBJ2-2; 10 nucleotides line up with TRBD1. The source material was blood. This chain's CDR3 is CASSGQGYPGELFF. The CDR3 nucleotides read TGCGCCAGTTCGGGACAGGGGTATCCCGGGGAGCTGTTTTTT. Full variable domain (rest looked up from reference TRBV5-1 and TRBJ2-2): KAGVTQTPRYLIKTRGQQVTLSCSPISGHRSVSWYQQTPGQGLQFLFEYFSETQRNKGNFPGRFSGRQFSNSRSEMNVSTLELGDSALYLCASSGQGYPGELFFGEGSRLTVL.